This T cell receptor beta chain was found in a study of cytomegalovirus exposure and HLA in healthy donors (dated by TCRdb to about 2017). For the wider study: According to an earlier analysis of 587 of the donors, some 180 million T cells yielded roughly 100 million unique TCR beta sequences and about 300 Gb of sequence data. Around 330 gigabases of sequencing data and around 90 million unique TCR sequences made up an early release that covered roughly 670 HLA-typed donors. Of the 350 to 400 genotyped donors, over 65% fell in the genetic ancestry cluster associated with self-reported Caucasian donors. The study aimed to test whether signatures of past pathogen exposure could be identified by cataloging public T cell receptors. The study used immunosequencing to profile the T cell repertoires of 600 to 850 subjects and linked those repertoires to cytomegalovirus serostatus. Along with the approximately 650-subject first cohort, a separate validation cohort of over a hundred different subjects was used. The study combined high-throughput TCR immunosequencing, statistical association of individual TCRs with disease status, and machine learning to predict cytomegalovirus infection status. A later analysis re-examined previously published TCR beta repertoires from more than 550 donors and added high-resolution HLA genotyping to investigate patterns of TCR occurrence. Rather than drawing on any new phenotypic data, the later analysis identified candidate immune exposures from TCR beta sequences and the way those sequences occurred across donors. An earlier analysis of fewer than 750 of the donors used high-throughput TCR beta sequencing to judge whether each TCR beta V gene segment behaved as functional or pseudogenic. Donor age, sex, ethnicity and CMV serostatus were compiled together with the repertoire data. In a later genetic analysis, genome-wide SNP genotypes for about 65% of the roughly 700 donors were used, and that subset was treated as a discovery cohort. Every repertoire in the discovery cohort had been generated on one and the same sequencing platform. Both class I and class II loci were covered by HLA typing, at four-digit resolution. Typing coverage differed by locus: A, B, C, DRB1 and DQB1 were typed in about 620-630 donors, DQA1 in about 550, DPA1 in nearly 610, and DPB1 in just under 480. A few DR-DQ haplotypes were handled as single units for association and clustering because linkage in the cohort was strong. Among around 400 genotyped donors of the cohort, an average of about 220,000 unique TCR beta nucleotide sequences was sequenced per donor, of which about 19% were non-productive. Overall results and qualifications from the work: In an earlier analysis of around 500 of the donors, most TCR beta V segments appeared in productive rearrangements about 87% or about 30% of the time, broadly matching IMGT annotations. In a later analysis, about 17,000 TCR beta sequences were associated with specific HLA alleles at a false discovery rate of 0.05. A few of the identified cytomegalovirus-associated TCR beta chains were confirmed in vitro to be specific for cytomegalovirus antigens. This cohort had only TCR beta chains sequenced, and the lack of alpha or paired-chain data limited which features could be detected. Because counts were too low, under 20 rarely observed V segments, including chromosome 9 orphons, were left out of the earlier analysis of about 620 of the donors. A later genetic analysis reported fewer N-insertions in productive TCRs among donors in an Asian-associated ancestry cluster than the roughly 700-donor mean. An association between a missense DCLRE1C variant and V-gene and J-gene trimming of TCR beta chains was found in a later genetic analysis and replicated in an independent cohort. Correlated functional status among segregating V segments might reflect linkage disequilibrium, but an unknown experimental factor could not be ruled out. The only immune exposure information available for the cohort was CMV serostatus. According to a later analysis, TCR association rates differed among HLA loci, with DRB1 alleles showing the most associated TCRs and HLA-C alleles showing the fewest. The 87-base-pair reads could not distinguish some IMGT-functional V segments, including TRBV6-2 and TRBV6-3, so those segments were excluded. The study gave a list of over 150 TCR beta chains associated with cytomegalovirus. In both the original and validation cohorts, the classifier was reported to diagnose cytomegalovirus status with high specificity and sensitivity. Most TCR sequences were observed very rarely across donors, whereas some public TCRs were present in many individuals. Compared with equally common non-associated chains, HLA-associated TCR beta chains in a later analysis were more clonally expanded and had lower generation probabilities. A cluster of highly shared sequence variants was judged likely to be a technical artifact of the sequencing pipeline. Because HLA typing was missing for some donors at each locus, association tests included only the typed subset. When HLA alleles, especially DR and DQ, strongly co-occurred, TCR associations were difficult to assign to individual alleles. Several of the top co-occurrence clusters appeared to be linked to parvovirus B19, influenza, CMV and Epstein-Barr virus, according to a later analysis. Presence/absence analyses assumed roughly uniform sequencing depth across donors, an assumption that may not hold. According to the authors, the approach could potentially be generalized to other disease states and immunological phenotypes. In a later analysis, most CMV-associated TCR beta chains were found to appear HLA-restricted, with HLA associations seemingly driven largely by CMV exposure. A further reported finding was that TCR beta sequences accurately predicted the HLA-A and HLA-B alleles for most subjects in the first cohort.

A few counts support this clone. The clone's antigen remains unknown. No much larger clone exists at a distance of one base, and base qualities are not known. The library was made by the immunoSEQ multiplex PCR assay. The multiplex PCR relied on a mix of 60 forward primers for TCR Vbeta segments and 13 reverse primers for TCR Jbeta segments. A multiplex PCR assay on genomic DNA amplified the CDR3 region of rearranged TCR beta genes. On the Illumina HiSeq System, the amplified TCR beta libraries were sequenced as 87-base-pair reads. Turning to the authors' computational methods: A later analysis tallied approximately 87 million unique TCR beta chains across the 600 to 700 repertoires, and approximately 9.9 million of those chains were shared by two or more donors. Raw reads were error-corrected and collapsed into unique sequences by a nearest-neighbor algorithm in which closely related sequences were merged to remove PCR and sequencing errors. V, D and J gene segments were assigned by aligning CDR3 sequences to IMGT reference sequences. For a sequence to be retained, a match of at least six nucleotides to both a V gene segment and a J gene segment was required. A rearrangement was called productive if the CDR3 had no stop codons and remained in frame with V and J, and every other rearrangement was called non-productive. Following IMGT convention, CDR3 was defined as the stretch from the second conserved V-encoded cysteine up to the conserved J-encoded phenylalanine. The earlier analysis of 500 to 600 of the donors excluded sequences that lacked an unambiguous match to a single V gene segment. An earlier analysis of fewer than 750 of the donors classified V segments as functional when productive rearrangements were above 56.7% and as segregating when the standard deviation between donors was above 5%. A statistical classification framework was built to diagnose cytomegalovirus status from the catalog of TCR beta chain sequences. In a later analysis, V and J genes were assigned by comparing TCR nucleotide sequences against IMGT/GENE-DB human TR gene sequences. A later analysis assigned CDR3 sequences and most-parsimonious VDJ recombination scenarios with the TCRdist pipeline. In a later analysis, each TCR beta chain was defined by its CDR3 amino acid sequence together with its V-gene family, and reads without a unique V-gene family were excluded. As a way to deal with suspected cross-contamination and a sequencing artifact, a later analysis dropped roughly 620 nucleotide sequences that were highly shared and had low generation probability. For each public chain, a later analysis derived a clonal expansion index from normalized ranks of inferred template counts within each repertoire. In a later analysis, generation probabilities were computed using a VDJ recombination model fitted to out-of-frame rearrangements, and the results were checked against IGoR. Hypergeometric tests were used in a later analysis to score TCR-TCR, TCR-HLA and TCR-CMV co-occurrence, with a repertoire-size bias correction applied to the TCR pairs. To estimate false discovery rates, a later analysis permuted the HLA or CMV assignments 20 times. In a later analysis, co-occurring TCRs were grouped using DBSCAN, with TCRdist sequence similarity added in when clustering inside HLA-allele-positive subsets. For co-occurrence clustering, repertoires with fewer than 30,000 or more than 120,000 public chains were excluded, along with four to six repertoires with anomalous nucleotide sharing. Here the immuneACCESS table is served through TCRdb, limited to in-frame sequences with V and J called. Missing clones are a known gap in these copies; in checked studies unresolved V genes cover under half, and the rest lacks a known reason. The V and J calls and clone size are taken from that table; D and trimming were inferred from the DNA. Present in this sample are more than 100,000 clones, around nine tenths of which were seen just once. Under 6.5% of the sample is taken by the ten largest.

The cohort comprised 710 or so healthy bone marrow donors. At the time of sampling, all cohort members were nominally healthy, though unrecorded immune exposures were likely present. The donor was CMV seronegative and belonged to the group of over 300 seronegative cohort members. A peripheral blood sample was collected from each donor, and TCR beta sequencing was performed on peripheral blood mononuclear cells. Genomic DNA extraction from the blood cell samples was performed with the Qiagen DNeasy Blood Extraction Kit. V is pruned by 6 bases and J by 11 bases, leaving 9 bases of the junction without a gene match. CDR1 and CDR2 (LNHDA, SQIVND) derive from the germline V gene (reference sequence). The CDR3 goes from the cysteine to the phenylalanine over 13 residues. Left in the record is the CDR3 DNA by itself, 39 bases read in frame from the first base.

The chain uses TRBV19 and TRBJ2-5, and TRBD2 matches 10 of the central bases. The TCR originated in a woman aged 25 to 45 in good health and CMV-seronegative. The specimen was PBMCs. The nucleotide sequence is TGTGCCAGTAGGCTAGCGGGAGTTGGGGAGCAGTACTTC. Its coded protein is CASRLAGVGEQYF.